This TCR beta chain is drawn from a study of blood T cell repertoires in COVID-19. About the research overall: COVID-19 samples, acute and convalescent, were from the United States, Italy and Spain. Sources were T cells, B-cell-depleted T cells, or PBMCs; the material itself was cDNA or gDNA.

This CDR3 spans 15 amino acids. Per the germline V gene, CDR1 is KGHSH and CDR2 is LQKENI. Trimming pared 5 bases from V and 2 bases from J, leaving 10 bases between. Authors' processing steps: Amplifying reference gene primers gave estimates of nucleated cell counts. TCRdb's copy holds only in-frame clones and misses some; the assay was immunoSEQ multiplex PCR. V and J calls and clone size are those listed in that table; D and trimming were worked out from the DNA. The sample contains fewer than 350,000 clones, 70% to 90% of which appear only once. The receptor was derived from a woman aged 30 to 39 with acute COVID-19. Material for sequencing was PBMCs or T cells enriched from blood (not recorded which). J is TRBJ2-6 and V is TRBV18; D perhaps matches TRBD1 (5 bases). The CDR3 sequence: CASSTRQPGANVLTF. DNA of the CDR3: TGTGCCAGCTCAACACGACAGCCTGGGGCCAACGTCCTGACTTTC. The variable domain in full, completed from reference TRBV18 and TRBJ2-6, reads NAGVMQNPRHLVRRRGQEARLRCSPMKGHSHVYWYRQLPEEGLKFMVYLQKENIIDESGMPKERFSAEFPKEGPSILRIQQVVRGDSAAYFCASSTRQPGANVLTFGAGSRLTVL.